This passage covers 27 T cell receptor beta chains from one sample sequenced in a study of blood T cell repertoires in COVID-19. Profiled with immunoSEQ multiplex PCR; TCRdb holds only in-frame clones, not every one. The sample consists of 150,000 to 200,000 clones, over 75% of them appearing once. Sequencing input: PBMCs or T cells enriched from blood (not recorded which). The receptors shown here come from a woman aged 18-29 years who had recovered from COVID-19.

This clone was observed many times. This chain uses TRBV2 with TRBJ2-3, with 9 positions matching TRBD1. This CDR3 has 15 amino acids. Germline V CDR1 and CDR2: SNHLY, FYNNEI. With V trimmed by 5 bases and J by 2 bases, 5 bases remained unmatched. This CDR3 is CASSPTGGFTDTQYF. CDR3 sequence (DNA): TGTGCCAGCAGTCCAACAGGGGGCTTCACAGATACGCAGTATTTT.

This chain links TRBV7-9 with TRBJ1-1; D gene uncertain. Germline CDR1 and CDR2: SEHNR and FQNEAQ (reference sequence). The CDR3 consists of 16 residues. Trimming cost V 1 base and J 0 bases, with 12 bases left between them. CDR3 in amino acids: CASSLGPPVMNTEAFF. The CDR3 nucleotides read TGTGCCAGCAGCTTAGGTCCGCCGGTAATGAACACTGAAGCTTTCTTT.

V and J are TRBV19 and TRBJ1-5, with D uncertain. Germline V gene data show CDR1 as LNHDA and CDR2 as SQIVND (reference sequence). Between the trimmed V and J ends, which lost 0 bases and 9 bases, there was a span of 6 bases. This CDR3 is 12 amino acids long. CDR3 in amino acids: CASSIEPGPQHF. DNA for the CDR3: TGTGCCAGTAGTATAGAGCCGGGGCCCCAGCATTTT.

V usage is TRBV10-2 and J usage is TRBJ1-1; maybe TRBD1 (6 bases). V lost 6 bases, J lost 5 bases, and 25 bases lay in between. The CDR3 covers 17 residues. Germline values: CDR1 WSHSY, CDR2 SAAADI. The CDR3, as DNA: TGCGCCAGCAGGCCTCGGGACACGGGGGGTTTAGGGACTGAAGCTTTCTTT. Amino acids: CASRPRDTGGLGTEAFF.

This clone was counted a single time. V gene TRBV9 combines with J gene TRBJ2-3, with 8 bases aligning to TRBD2. The CDR3 loop spans 15 amino acids. Trimming removed 1 base from V and 4 bases from J; junction bases left unmatched: 5. Germline lookup yields CDR1 SGDLS and CDR2 YYNGEE. The CDR3 loop is CASSVLTGGADTQYF. CDR3 DNA: TGTGCCAGCAGCGTATTAACGGGGGGGGCAGATACGCAGTATTTT.

A few counts support this clone. This sequence joins TRBV5-1 and TRBJ2-3, with 7 bases lining up with TRBD2. CDR3 length: 15 residues. The V gene's germline CDR1 is SGHRS and CDR2 YFSETQ. Trimming took 5 bases from V and 3 from J; bases not matched to a gene: 9. The DNA of the CDR3 is TGCGCCAGCAGTTTAGCGGGCCCTTCAACAGATACGCAGTATTTT. Translation gives CASSLAGPSTDTQYF.

This chain links TRBV28 with TRBJ1-5, with D perhaps TRBD1 (5 bases). V was shortened by 3 bases and J by 6 bases, with 12 bases between the two germline ends. This CDR3 region has 14 residues. From germline, CDR1 is MDHEN and CDR2 SYDVKM. The CDR3 here is CASSFSGEGQPQHF. The CDR3 bases are TGTGCCAGCAGTTTTTCGGGGGAGGGTCAGCCCCAGCATTTT.

Note on this clone: Other DNA sequences in the same sample also yield this CDR3. The chain links TRBV5-1 to TRBJ1-4; D not resolved. The CDR3 extends over 14 amino acids. V lost 0 bases to trimming and J lost 6 bases, with 9 bases between them. CDR1 is SGHRS, CDR2 YFSETQ, per germline. As DNA, the CDR3 is TGCGCCAGCAGCTTGGAAGGGAGGGATGAAAAACTGTTTTTT. Protein: CASSLEGRDEKLFF.

The genes are TRBV3-1 (or the pseudogene TRBV3-2) and TRBJ2-2; TRBD2 is a possible D gene (5 bases). Deletions cut 0 bases from V and 5 bases from J, with 10 bases between. Germline lookup yields CDR1 LGHDT and CDR2 YNNKEL (reference sequence). This CDR3 comprises 15 residues. CDR3 region: CASSQDGRLTGELFF. The CDR3, as DNA: TGTGCCAGCAGCCAAGATGGGAGACTTACCGGGGAGCTGTTTTTT.

This CDR3 reads CASSSTTGTETLNYGYTF. The CDR3, as DNA: TGTGCCAGCAGCTCCACCACCGGGACAGAGACGTTGAACTATGGCTACACCTTC. The V gene is TRBV7-9, the J gene TRBJ1-2; 7 nucleotides align to TRBD1. The CDR3 runs to 18 residues. Germline CDR1 and CDR2: SEHNR and FQNEAQ (reference sequence). J gave up 2 bases and V 4 bases, and 16 bases lay outside the gene matches.

This chain joins TRBV6-6 and TRBJ2-2, with unresolved D. Germline assignment: CDR1 MNHNY and CDR2 SVGAGI (reference sequence). The V gene lost 2 bases and the J gene lost 1 base, with 8 bases spanning the gap. This CDR3 comprises 15 residues. This CDR3 reads CASSYASQNTGELFF. CDR3 nucleotide sequence: TGTGCCAGCAGTTACGCCTCACAGAACACCGGGGAGCTGTTTTTT.

In regard to this clone: One junction end does not reproduce the germline sequence, and a read error may be involved. The gene calls are TRBV29-1 and TRBJ2-3; 8 nucleotides line up with TRBD2. This CDR3 region has 13 residues. Germline lookup yields CDR1 SQVTM and CDR2 ANQGSEA. Here the CDR3 DNA reads TGCAGCGTTGCCGGGGGGGGCACATATACGCAGTATTTT. Its translation: CSVAGGGTYTQYF.

In its sample, this clone was seen once. The chain has TRBV7-2 and TRBJ2-3; D might be TRBD2 (5 bases). The V gene's germline CDR1 is SGHTA and CDR2 FQGNSA. The V end lost 5 bases, the J end lost 4 bases, and 22 bases lay between the germline ends. CDR3 length: 17 amino acids. This chain's CDR3 is CASSGWLVGADPDTQYF. CDR3 nucleotides: TGTGCCAGCAGCGGATGGCTAGTGGGAGCGGACCCAGATACGCAGTATTTT. The complete variable domain, with remaining parts taken from reference TRBV7-2 and TRBJ2-3, reads GAGVSQSPSNKVTEKGKDVELRCDPISGHTALYWYRQSLGQGLEFLIYFQGNSAPDKSGLPSDRFSAERTGGSVSTLTIQRTQQEDSAVYLCASSGWLVGADPDTQYFGPGTRLTVL.

There are a few counts of this clone. This chain links TRBV24-1 with TRBJ1-1, with 7 bases aligning to TRBD1. This CDR3 comprises 13 residues. Looked up from germline, CDR1 is KGHDR and CDR2 is SFDVKD. V was pared by 5 bases and J by 1 base, with 0 bases of the junction left unmatched. This chain's CDR3 is CATSGQGNTEAFF. CDR3 nucleotide sequence: TGTGCCACCAGTGGACAGGGGAACACTGAAGCTTTCTTT.

The chain uses TRBV11-1 and TRBJ1-2, with D uncertain. The CDR3 length is 12 residues. V lost 5 bases, J lost 5 bases, and 9 bases lay in between. Germline lookup yields CDR1 SGHAT and CDR2 FQDESV (reference sequence). As DNA, the CDR3 is TGTGCCAGCAGCCCTGACAATTATGGCTACACCTTC. It yields the protein CASSPDNYGYTF.

The CDR3: CASSDSSHPGDYGYTF. DNA for the CDR3: TGTGCCAGCAGTGACTCGAGCCACCCAGGGGACTATGGCTACACCTTC. This chain uses TRBV6-4 with TRBJ1-2, with D maybe TRBD1 (6 bases). From germline, CDR1 is MRHNA and CDR2 SNTAGT. The CDR3 has 16 amino acids. V dropped 0 bases and J dropped 3 bases, with 14 bases sitting between them.

The V gene is TRBV28, the J gene TRBJ1-4; 7 bases agree with TRBD1. Germline CDR1 is MDHEN and CDR2 is SYDVKM. The CDR3 length is 16 residues. The V segment lost 2 bases and the J segment 0 bases; nucleotides outside the gene matches: 3. In DNA form, the CDR3 reads TGTGCCAGCAGTTTAGACAGGGTCGCAACTAATGAAAAACTGTTTTTT. Residues: CASSLDRVATNEKLFF.

This chain connects TRBV14 to TRBJ2-1, with TRBD2 identical over 8 bases. In germline, CDR1 is SGHDN, CDR2 FVKESK. Trimming at V came to 5 bases and at J to 1 base, leaving 4 bases not matched to a gene. This CDR3 comprises 15 residues. In DNA, the CDR3 is TGTGCCAGCAGCGTCGGGGGGGCGTCCTACAATGAGCAGTTCTTC. This codes for CASSVGGASYNEQFF.

This clone appeared a few times. CDR3 loop: CASNKGTGWQYF. CDR3 in DNA: TGTGCCTCAAATAAAGGGACAGGTTGGCAGTACTTC. The V call is TRBV30, the J call TRBJ2-7; TRBD1 matches at 8 bases. The J segment lost 9 bases and the V segment lost 7 bases, leaving 11 bases of the junction unmatched. The CDR3 extends over 12 amino acids. Germline lookup yields CDR1 GTSNPN and CDR2 SVGIG (reference sequence).

The chain carries TRBV4-3 and TRBJ1-2; 7 positions match TRBD1. Germline V gives CDR1 LGHNA, CDR2 YSLEER. CDR3 length: 15 amino acids. V shed 0 bases, J shed 8 bases, and the junction held 9 bases outside the gene matches. CDR3 bases: TGCGCCAGCAGCCAAGATCTCAACAGGGGCGGCGGCTACACCTTC. Translation gives CASSQDLNRGGGYTF.

The chain joins TRBV2 to TRBJ2-3, with 8 bases aligning to TRBD2. Germline V gene data show CDR1 as SNHLY and CDR2 as FYNNEI. There are 17 residues in the CDR3. J was trimmed by 4 bases and V by 9 bases; bases with no gene match: 18. Here the CDR3 reads CASEGGGRSLFADTQYF. Written as DNA, the CDR3 is TGTGCCAGTGAGGGGGGCGGGAGGTCTCTGTTTGCAGATACGCAGTATTTT.

The chain has TRBV7-2 and TRBJ1-6; TRBD1 matches at 9 bases. The CDR3 has 16 amino acids. Per germline, CDR1 SGHTA and CDR2 FQGNSA. Losses at the gene ends were 3 bases for V and 9 bases for J; bases not matched to a gene: 9. The CDR3: CASSFSGPGQGSPLHF. The CDR3 bases are TGTGCCAGCAGCTTTAGCGGGCCGGGACAGGGTTCACCCCTCCACTTT.

V and J are TRBV6-4 and TRBJ2-2, with D possibly being TRBD1 (6 bases). V was cut by 3 bases and J by 4 bases, with 9 bases left in between. CDR1 MRHNA and CDR2 SNTAGT come from the germline V gene. The CDR3 is made up of 14 amino acids. CDR3 DNA sequence: TGTGCCAGCAGTGAAGGGGGTGCCACCGGGGAGCTGTTTTTT. Translating gives CASSEGGATGELFF.

The chain has TRBV7-9 and TRBJ2-3; possible D gene TRBD2, 6 bases. This CDR3 spans 16 amino acids. Germline CDR1 reads SEHNR; CDR2 reads FQNEAQ (reference sequence). Trimming stripped 5 bases from V and 6 bases from J, with 21 bases between. The CDR3 protein is CASSMSPGLILDTQYF. For the CDR3, the DNA is TGTGCCAGCAGCATGAGCCCGGGACTCATCCTGGATACGCAGTATTTT. The full variable domain, with the rest looked up from reference TRBV7-9 and TRBJ2-3, is DTGVSQNPRHKITKRGQNVTFRCDPISEHNRLYWYRQTLGQGPEFLTYFQNEAQLEKSRLLSDRFSAERPKGSFSTLEIQRTEQGDSAMYLCASSMSPGLILDTQYFGPGTRLTVL.

The chain is built from TRBV19 and TRBJ1-2; a weak D match, TRBD1 (6 bases). The CDR3 runs 15 residues. The germline CDR1 and CDR2 sequences are LNHDA and SQIVND (reference sequence). V dropped 0 bases and J dropped 6 bases, with 14 bases sitting between them. The DNA for the CDR3 is TGTGCCAGTAGTATAGATAACGGCAGGGGAGATGGCTACACCTTC. As protein: CASSIDNGRGDGYTF.

This rearrangement joins TRBV5-1 to TRBJ1-2; 7 bases align to TRBD1. Germline CDR1 is SGHRS and CDR2 is YFSETQ. Germline trimming cut 4 bases from V and 3 bases from J; bases unmatched to any gene: 3. This CDR3 comprises 13 residues. CDR3 sequence reads: CASSRQGDYGYTF. CDR3 sequence (DNA): TGCGCCAGCAGCCGACAGGGTGACTATGGCTACACCTTC.

The chain is built from TRBV11-2 and TRBJ1-2, with 8 bases aligning to TRBD1. CDR1 is SGHAT and CDR2 is FQNNGV in the germline V gene. CDR3 length: 15 residues. V shed 5 bases and J 4 bases; nucleotides not matched to a gene: 9. The CDR3 spells CASSPRTGIGYGYTF. The CDR3 nucleotides are TGTGCCAGCAGCCCAAGGACAGGGATAGGCTATGGCTACACCTTC.